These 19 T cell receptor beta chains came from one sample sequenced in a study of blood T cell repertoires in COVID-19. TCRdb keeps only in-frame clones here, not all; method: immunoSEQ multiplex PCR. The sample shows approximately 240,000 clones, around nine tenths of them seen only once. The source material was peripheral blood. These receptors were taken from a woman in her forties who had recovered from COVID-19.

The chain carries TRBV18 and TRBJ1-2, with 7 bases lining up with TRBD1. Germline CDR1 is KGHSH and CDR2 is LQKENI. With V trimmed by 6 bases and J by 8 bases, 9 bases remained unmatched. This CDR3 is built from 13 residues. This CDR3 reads CASSQDRLGGYTF. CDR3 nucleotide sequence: TGTGCCAGCTCTCAGGACAGGCTGGGGGGCTACACCTTC.

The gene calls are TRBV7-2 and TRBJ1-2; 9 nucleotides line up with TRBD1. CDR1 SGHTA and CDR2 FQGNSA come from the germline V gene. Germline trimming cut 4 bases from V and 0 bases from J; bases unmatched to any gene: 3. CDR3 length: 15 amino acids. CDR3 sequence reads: CASSWGQGANYGYTF. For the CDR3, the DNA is TGTGCCAGCAGCTGGGGACAGGGAGCTAACTATGGCTACACCTTC.

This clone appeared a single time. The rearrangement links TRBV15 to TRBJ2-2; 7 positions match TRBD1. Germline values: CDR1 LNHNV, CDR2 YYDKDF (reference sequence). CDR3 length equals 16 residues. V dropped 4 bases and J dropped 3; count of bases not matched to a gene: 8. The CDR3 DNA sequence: TGTGCCACCAGCATGGGGCAACAGGGGTACACCGGGGAGCTGTTTTTT. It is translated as CATSMGQQGYTGELFF.

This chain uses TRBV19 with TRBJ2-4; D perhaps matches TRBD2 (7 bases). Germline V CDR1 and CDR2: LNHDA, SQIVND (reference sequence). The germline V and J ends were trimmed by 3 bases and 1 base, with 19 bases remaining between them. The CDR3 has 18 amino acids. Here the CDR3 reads CASSMSVGGQGAKNIQYF. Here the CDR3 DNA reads TGTGCCAGTAGTATGTCGGTCGGGGGGCAGGGGGCCAAAAACATTCAGTACTTC.

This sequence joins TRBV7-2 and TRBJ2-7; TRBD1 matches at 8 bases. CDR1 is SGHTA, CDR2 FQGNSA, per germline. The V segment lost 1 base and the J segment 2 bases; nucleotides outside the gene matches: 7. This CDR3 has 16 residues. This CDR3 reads CASSLGAGGRTYEQYF. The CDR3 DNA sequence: TGTGCCAGCAGCTTAGGAGCAGGGGGCCGAACCTACGAGCAGTACTTC.

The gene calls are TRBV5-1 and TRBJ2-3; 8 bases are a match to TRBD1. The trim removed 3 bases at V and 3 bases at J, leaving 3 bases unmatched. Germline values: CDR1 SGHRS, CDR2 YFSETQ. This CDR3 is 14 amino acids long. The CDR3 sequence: CASSSDRGTDTQYF. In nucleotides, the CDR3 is TGCGCCAGCAGCTCCGACAGGGGAACAGATACGCAGTATTTT.

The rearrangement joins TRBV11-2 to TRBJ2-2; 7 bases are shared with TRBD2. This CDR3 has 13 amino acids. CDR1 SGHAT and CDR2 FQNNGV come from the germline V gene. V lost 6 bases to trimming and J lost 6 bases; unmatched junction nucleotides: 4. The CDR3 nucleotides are TGTGCCAGCAGTAGGGCGGGGGCCGGGGAGCTGTTTTTT. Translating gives CASSRAGAGELFF. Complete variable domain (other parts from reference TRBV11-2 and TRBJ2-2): EAGVAQSPRYKIIEKRQSVAFWCNPISGHATLYWYQQILGQGPKLLIQFQNNGVVDDSQLPKDRFSAERLKGVDSTLKIQPAKLEDSAVYLCASSRAGAGELFFGEGSRLTVL.

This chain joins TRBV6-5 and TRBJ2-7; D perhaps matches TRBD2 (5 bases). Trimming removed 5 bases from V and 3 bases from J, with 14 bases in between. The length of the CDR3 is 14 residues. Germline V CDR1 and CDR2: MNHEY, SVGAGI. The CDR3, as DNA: TGTGCCAGCAGTAGGTCTAGCAGTAACTACGAGCAGTACTTC. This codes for CASSRSSSNYEQYF.

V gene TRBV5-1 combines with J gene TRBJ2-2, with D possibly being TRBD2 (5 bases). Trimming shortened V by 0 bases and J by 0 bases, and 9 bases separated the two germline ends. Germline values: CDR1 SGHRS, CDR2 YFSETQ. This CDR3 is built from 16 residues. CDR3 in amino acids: CASSLDETTNTGELFF. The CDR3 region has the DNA TGCGCCAGCAGCTTGGATGAGACTACGAACACCGGGGAGCTGTTTTTT.

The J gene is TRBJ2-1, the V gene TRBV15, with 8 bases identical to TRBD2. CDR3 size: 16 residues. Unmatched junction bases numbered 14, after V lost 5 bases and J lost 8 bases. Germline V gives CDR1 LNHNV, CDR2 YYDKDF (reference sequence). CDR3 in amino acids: CATSSRTSINLDEQFF. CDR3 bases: TGTGCCACCAGCTCCCGGACTAGCATTAACCTGGATGAGCAGTTCTTC.

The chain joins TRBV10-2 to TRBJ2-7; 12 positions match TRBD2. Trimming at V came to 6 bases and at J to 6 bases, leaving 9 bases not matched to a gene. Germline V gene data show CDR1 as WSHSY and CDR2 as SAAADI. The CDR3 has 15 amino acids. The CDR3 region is CASRERLAGDSEQYF. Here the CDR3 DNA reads TGCGCCAGCAGAGAACGACTAGCGGGAGACTCCGAGCAGTACTTC.

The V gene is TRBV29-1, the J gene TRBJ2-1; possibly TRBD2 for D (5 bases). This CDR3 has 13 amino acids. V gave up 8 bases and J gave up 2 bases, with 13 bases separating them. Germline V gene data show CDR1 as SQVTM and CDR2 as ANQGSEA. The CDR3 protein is CSTPGEPYNEQFF. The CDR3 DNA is TGCAGCACCCCCGGGGAGCCCTACAATGAGCAGTTCTTC.

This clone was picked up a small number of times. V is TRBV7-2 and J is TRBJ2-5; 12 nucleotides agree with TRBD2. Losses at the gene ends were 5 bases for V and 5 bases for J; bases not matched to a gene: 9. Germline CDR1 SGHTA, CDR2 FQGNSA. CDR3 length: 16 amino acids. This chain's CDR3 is CASSTGTSGYMETQYF. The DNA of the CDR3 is TGTGCCAGCAGCACCGGGACTAGCGGGTACATGGAGACCCAGTACTTC.

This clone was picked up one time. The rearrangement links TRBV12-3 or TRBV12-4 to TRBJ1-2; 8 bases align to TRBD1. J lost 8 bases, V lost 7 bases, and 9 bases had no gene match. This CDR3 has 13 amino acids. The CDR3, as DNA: TGTGCCAGCAAACTTGGACAGGGTGGGGGCTACACCTTC. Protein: CASKLGQGGGYTF.

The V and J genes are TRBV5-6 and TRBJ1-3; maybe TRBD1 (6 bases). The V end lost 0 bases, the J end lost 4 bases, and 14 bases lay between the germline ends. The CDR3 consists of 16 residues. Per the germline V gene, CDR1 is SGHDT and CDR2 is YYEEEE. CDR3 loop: CASSLGSGVVGNTIYF. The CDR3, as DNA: TGTGCCAGCAGCTTGGGGTCAGGGGTAGTAGGAAACACCATATATTTT.

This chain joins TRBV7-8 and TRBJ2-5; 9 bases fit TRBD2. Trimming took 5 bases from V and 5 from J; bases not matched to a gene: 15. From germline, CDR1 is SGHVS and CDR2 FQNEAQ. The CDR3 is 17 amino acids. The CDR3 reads CASSRRLAGDGRETQYF. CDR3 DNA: TGTGCCAGCAGCCGACGGTTAGCGGGAGATGGGAGGGAGACCCAGTACTTC.

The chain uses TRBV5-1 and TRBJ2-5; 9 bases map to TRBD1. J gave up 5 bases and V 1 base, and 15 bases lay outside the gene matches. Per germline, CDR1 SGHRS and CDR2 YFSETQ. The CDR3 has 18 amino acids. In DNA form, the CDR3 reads TGCGCCAGCAGCTTGAGGTTCGCTTTTGGACAGGGGTCGGAGACCCAGTACTTC. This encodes CASSLRFAFGQGSETQYF.

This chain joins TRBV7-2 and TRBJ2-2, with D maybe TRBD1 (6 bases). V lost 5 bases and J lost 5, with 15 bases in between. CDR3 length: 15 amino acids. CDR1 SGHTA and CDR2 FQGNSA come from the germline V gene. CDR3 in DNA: TGTGCCAGCAGCCACAGACAGGTCGGAACCGGGGAGCTGTTTTTT. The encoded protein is CASSHRQVGTGELFF.

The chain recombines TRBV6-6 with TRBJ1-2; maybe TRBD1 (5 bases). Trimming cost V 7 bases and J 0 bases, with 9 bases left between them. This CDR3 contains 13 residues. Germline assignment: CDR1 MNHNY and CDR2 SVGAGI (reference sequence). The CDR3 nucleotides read TGTGCCAGCAATGGGGGGTCTAACTATGGCTACACCTTC. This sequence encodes CASNGGSNYGYTF.